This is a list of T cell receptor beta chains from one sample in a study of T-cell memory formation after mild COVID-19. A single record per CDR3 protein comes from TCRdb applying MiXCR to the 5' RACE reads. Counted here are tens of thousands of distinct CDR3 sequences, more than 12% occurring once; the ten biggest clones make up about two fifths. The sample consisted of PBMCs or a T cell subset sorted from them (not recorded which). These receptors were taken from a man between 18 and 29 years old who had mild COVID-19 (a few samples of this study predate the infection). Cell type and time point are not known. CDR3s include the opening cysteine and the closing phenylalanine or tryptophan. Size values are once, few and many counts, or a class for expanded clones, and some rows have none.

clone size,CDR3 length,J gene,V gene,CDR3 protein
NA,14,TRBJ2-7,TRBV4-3,CASSPKGAQREQYF
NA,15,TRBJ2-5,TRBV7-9,CASSSLRGREETQYF
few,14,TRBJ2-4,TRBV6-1,CASSEGQGGYIQYF
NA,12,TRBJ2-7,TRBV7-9,CASSFDNYEQYF
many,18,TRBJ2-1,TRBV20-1,CSATPLAGGPKRYNEQFF
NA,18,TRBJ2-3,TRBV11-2,CASSLEGDTLGSTDTQYF
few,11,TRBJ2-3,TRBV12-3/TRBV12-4,CASGGGDTQYF
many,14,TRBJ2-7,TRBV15,CATSRDMTLREQYF
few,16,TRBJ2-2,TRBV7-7,CASSPSGGLNTGELFF
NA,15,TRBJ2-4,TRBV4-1,CASSHPGTAKNIQYF
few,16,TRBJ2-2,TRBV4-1,CASSPLETTNTGELFF
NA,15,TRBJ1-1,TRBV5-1,CASSTPSIGDTEAFF
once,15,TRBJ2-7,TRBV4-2,CASGAGGVLTYEQYF
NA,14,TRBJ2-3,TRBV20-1,CSAESTGTTDTQYF
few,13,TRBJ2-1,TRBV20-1,CSARDPENNEQFF
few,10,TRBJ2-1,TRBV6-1,CASSVNEQFF
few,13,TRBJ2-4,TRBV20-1,CSARDPAKNIQYF
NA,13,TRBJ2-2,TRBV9,CASSPGGGGELFF
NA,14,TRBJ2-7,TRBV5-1,CASSPGTNSYEQYF
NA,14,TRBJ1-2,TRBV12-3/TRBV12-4,CASSPAGGMDGYTF
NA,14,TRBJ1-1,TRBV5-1,CASSGIGPTLEAFF
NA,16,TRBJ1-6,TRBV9,CASSPQAGTGSSPLHF
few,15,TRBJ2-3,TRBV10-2,CAIRGRDRIFDTQYF
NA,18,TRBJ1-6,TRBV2,CASSEAAPQSSYNSPLHF
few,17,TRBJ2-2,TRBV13,CASSSVGRRYNTGELFF
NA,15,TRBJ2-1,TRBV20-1,CSAEGGGAFDNEQFF
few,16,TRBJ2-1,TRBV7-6,CASSPTGLRAYNEQFF
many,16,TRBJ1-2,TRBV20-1,CSARPLTGAANYGYTF
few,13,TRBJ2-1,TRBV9,CASSPRRGNEQFF
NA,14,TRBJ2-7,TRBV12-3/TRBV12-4,CASRTSGGNYEQYF
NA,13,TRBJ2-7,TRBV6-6,CASSYSASSEQYF
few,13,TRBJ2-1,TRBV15,CATSRGTISEQFF
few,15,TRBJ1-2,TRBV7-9,CASSPGTAANYGYTF
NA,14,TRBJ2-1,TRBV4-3,CASSNPGEHNEQFF
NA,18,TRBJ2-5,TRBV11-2,CASSRGLTKDSLQETQYF
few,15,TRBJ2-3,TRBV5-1,CASSSWTGPVDTQYF
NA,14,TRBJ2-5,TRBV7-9,CASSIIGSQETQYF
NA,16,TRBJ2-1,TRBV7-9,CASSLELTGGLDEQFF
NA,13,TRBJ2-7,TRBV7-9,CASSLGQGIEQYF
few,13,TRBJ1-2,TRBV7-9,CASSLGQNYGYTF
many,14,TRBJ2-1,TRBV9,CASTPGGRYNEQFF
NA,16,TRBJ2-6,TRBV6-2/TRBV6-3,CASSGTESSGANVLTF